This T cell receptor (beta chain) was observed in a study of blood T cell repertoires in COVID-19. Study at large: Symptom resolution, clearance, or two negative PCRs marked donors in Cohort 3 as recovered. The samples span acute and convalescent COVID-19 from the United States, Italy and Spain.

J lost 4 bases, V lost 5 bases, and 12 bases had no gene match. This CDR3 comprises 17 residues. Germline loops: CDR1 SGHNT, CDR2 YENEEA. Data came from immunoSEQ multiplex PCR; TCRdb stores just in-frame clones and leaves some out. The sample holds a few hundred thousand clones; 70% to 90% are singletons and the top ten take approximately 1.9%. This clonotype was sampled from a man aged 35-49 years in a cohort exposed to, infected with or recovered from COVID-19 (not recorded which). Material for sequencing was PBMCs or T cells enriched from blood (not recorded which). V usage is TRBV11-3 and J usage is TRBJ2-5; 11 bases are shared with TRBD2. CDR3 sequence: CASSLGGTSGSPETQYF. The CDR3 DNA reads TGTGCCAGCAGCCTGGGGGGTACTAGCGGGAGTCCAGAGACCCAGTACTTC.